The next 8 T cell receptor beta chains were all read from a single sample in a study of cytomegalovirus exposure and HLA in healthy donors. In the PCR, 60 Vbeta and 13 Jbeta primers were used. Assay used: immunoSEQ multiplex PCR; TCRdb lists only in-frame clones, some missing. The top ten hold around 1.5% of the sample, which has some 180,000 clones, about 82% seen once. Source material: PBMCs. All receptors derive from a man between 18 and 29 years old in good health and CMV-seronegative.

The rearrangement joins TRBV5-4 to TRBJ2-2; the match to TRBD2 covers 7 bases. Germline CDR1 and CDR2: SGHNT and YYREEE (reference sequence). With 4 bases clipped from V and 3 bases from J, the junction kept 9 bases outside the gene matches. This CDR3 is 16 amino acids long. Here the CDR3 reads CASSPGTTRDTGELFF. The CDR3 DNA reads as TGTGCCAGCAGCCCCGGGACTACTCGTGACACCGGGGAGCTGTTTTTT.

The CDR3 here is CASSPTSGGPLVYF. The CDR3, as DNA: TGTGCCAGCAGCCCTACTAGCGGGGGGCCTCTGGTGTACTTC. The genes are TRBV7-2 and TRBJ2-5, with 12 positions matching TRBD2. J lost 13 bases, V lost 5 bases, and 11 bases had no gene match. Germline assignment: CDR1 SGHTA and CDR2 FQGNSA. The CDR3 totals 14 residues.

This CDR3 is CASSDRSGGGARADTEAFF. The CDR3 coding sequence is TGTGCCAGCAGCGATAGAAGTGGGGGAGGGGCGAGGGCGGACACTGAAGCTTTCTTT. V usage is TRBV9 and J usage is TRBJ1-1, with TRBD1 as a possible D gene (5 bases). Trimming removed 3 bases from V and 3 bases from J, with 27 bases in between. Germline-derived CDR1 and CDR2 are SGDLS and YYNGEE. The CDR3 has 19 amino acids.

J is TRBJ2-3 and V is TRBV4-2, with D unresolved. Germline V lookup: CDR1 LGHNA, CDR2 YNFKEQ. This CDR3 is 13 amino acids long. Trimming removed 0 bases from V and 6 bases from J, with 7 bases in between. CDR3 DNA: TGTGCCAGCAGCCAAGATTGGGCGGATACGCAGTATTTT. Residues: CASSQDWADTQYF.

This chain uses TRBV11-2 with TRBJ2-7; tentative D call: TRBD1 (5 bases). V was trimmed by 5 bases and J by 6 bases, leaving 17 bases between them. Germline CDR1 SGHAT, CDR2 FQNNGV. This CDR3 spans 14 amino acids. CDR3 region: CASSPRAGPLEQYF. The CDR3 DNA reads as TGTGCCAGCAGCCCCCGAGCAGGGCCCCTCGAGCAGTACTTC.

The genes are TRBV11-2 and TRBJ2-7; the match to TRBD2 covers 11 bases. Losses at the gene ends were 5 bases for V and 4 bases for J; bases not matched to a gene: 7. Germline CDR1 and CDR2: SGHAT and FQNNGV. CDR3 length equals 15 residues. The CDR3 DNA sequence: TGTGCCAGCAGCCGGCGTACTAGCGGGGGTTACGAGCAGTACTTC. Protein: CASSRRTSGGYEQYF.

The CDR3 sequence: CASSLFTTGDEKLFF. The DNA for the CDR3 is TGTGCCAGCAGTTTATTTACGACAGGGGATGAAAAACTGTTTTTT. The rearrangement links TRBV28 to TRBJ1-4, with TRBD1 matching over 8 bases. CDR1 and CDR2 (germline): MDHEN, SYDVKM. The CDR3 is made up of 15 amino acids. The V gene end was trimmed by 1 base and the J gene end by 6 bases; junction bases not matched to a gene: 4.

J is TRBJ2-7 and V is TRBV2, with TRBD1 matching 7 bases. J gave up 5 bases and V 2 bases, and 6 bases lay outside the gene matches. The CDR3 consists of 14 residues. Per germline, CDR1 SNHLY and CDR2 FYNNEI. CDR3 protein: CASSEFGQEDEQYF. CDR3 DNA sequence: TGTGCCAGCAGTGAATTCGGACAGGAGGACGAGCAGTACTTC.